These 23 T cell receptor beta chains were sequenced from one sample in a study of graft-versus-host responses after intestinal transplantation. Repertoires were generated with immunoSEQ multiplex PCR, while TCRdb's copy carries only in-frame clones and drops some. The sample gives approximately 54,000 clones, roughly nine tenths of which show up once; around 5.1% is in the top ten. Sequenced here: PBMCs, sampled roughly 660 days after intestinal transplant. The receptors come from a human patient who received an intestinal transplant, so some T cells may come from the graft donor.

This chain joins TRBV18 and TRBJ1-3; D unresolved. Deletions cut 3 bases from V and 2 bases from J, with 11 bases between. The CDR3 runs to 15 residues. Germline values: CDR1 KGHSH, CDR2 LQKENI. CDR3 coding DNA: TGTGCCAGCTCACCTTCCTCTGAGACTGGAAACACCATATATTTT. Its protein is CASSPSSETGNTIYF.

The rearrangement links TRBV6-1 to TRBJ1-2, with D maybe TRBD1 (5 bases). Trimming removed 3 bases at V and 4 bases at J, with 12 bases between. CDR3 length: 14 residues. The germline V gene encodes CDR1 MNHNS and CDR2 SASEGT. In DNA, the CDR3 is TGTGCCAGCAGTGAGTCGAGGGGCGTCTATGGCTACACCTTC. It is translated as CASSESRGVYGYTF.

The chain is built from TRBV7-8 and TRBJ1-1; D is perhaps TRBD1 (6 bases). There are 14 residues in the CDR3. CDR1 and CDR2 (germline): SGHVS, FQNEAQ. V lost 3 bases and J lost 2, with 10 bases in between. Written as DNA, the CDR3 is TGTGCCAGCAGCTTTCAACAGGGAAACACTGAAGCTTTCTTT. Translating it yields CASSFQQGNTEAFF.

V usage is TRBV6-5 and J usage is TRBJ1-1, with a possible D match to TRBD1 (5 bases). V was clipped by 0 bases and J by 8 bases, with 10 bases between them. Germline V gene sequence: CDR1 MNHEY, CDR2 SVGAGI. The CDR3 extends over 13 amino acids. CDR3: CASSYSAKGEAFF. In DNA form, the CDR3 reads TGTGCCAGCAGTTACTCCGCTAAGGGGGAAGCTTTCTTT.

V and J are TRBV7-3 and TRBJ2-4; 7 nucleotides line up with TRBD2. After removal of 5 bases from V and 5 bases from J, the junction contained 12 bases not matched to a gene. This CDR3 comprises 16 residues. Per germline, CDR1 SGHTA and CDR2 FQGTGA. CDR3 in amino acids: CASSPRPSGAENIQYF. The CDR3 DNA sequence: TGTGCCAGCAGCCCACGTCCGAGCGGGGCGGAAAACATTCAGTACTTC.

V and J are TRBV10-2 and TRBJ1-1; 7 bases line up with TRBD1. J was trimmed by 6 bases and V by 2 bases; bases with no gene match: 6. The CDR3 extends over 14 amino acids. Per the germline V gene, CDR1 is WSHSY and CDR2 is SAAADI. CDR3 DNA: TGCGCCAGCAGTGAGGGCAGGGGGATCGCTGAAGCTTTCTTT. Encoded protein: CASSEGRGIAEAFF.

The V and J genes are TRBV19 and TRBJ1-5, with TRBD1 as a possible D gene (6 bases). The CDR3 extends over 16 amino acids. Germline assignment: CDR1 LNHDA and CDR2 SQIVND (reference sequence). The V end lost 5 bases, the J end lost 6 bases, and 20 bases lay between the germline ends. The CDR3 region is CASSQTGNFAGQPQHF. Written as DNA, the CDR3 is TGTGCCAGTAGTCAGACAGGCAACTTCGCCGGTCAGCCCCAGCATTTT.

CDR3 sequence reads: CASSEGASATNEKLFF. CDR3 in DNA: TGTGCCAGCAGTGAAGGGGCGTCAGCAACTAATGAAAAACTGTTTTTT. The chain uses TRBV2 and TRBJ1-4, with no clear D. V was pared by 1 base and J by 0 bases, with 9 bases between. CDR1 is SNHLY, CDR2 FYNNEI, per germline. The CDR3 spans 16 residues.

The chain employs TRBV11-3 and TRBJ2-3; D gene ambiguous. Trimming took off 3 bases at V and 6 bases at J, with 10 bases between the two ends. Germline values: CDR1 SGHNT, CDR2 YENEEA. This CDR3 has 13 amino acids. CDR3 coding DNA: TGTGCCAGCAGCTTCCGGTCCGCGGATACGCAGTATTTT. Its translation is CASSFRSADTQYF.

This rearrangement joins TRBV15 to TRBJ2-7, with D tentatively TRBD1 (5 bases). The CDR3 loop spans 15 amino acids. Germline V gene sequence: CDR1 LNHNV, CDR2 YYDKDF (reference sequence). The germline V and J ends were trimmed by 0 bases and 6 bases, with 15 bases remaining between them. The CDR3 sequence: CATSRDGKKTGEQYF. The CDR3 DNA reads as TGTGCCACCAGCAGAGATGGTAAGAAAACAGGCGAGCAGTACTTC.

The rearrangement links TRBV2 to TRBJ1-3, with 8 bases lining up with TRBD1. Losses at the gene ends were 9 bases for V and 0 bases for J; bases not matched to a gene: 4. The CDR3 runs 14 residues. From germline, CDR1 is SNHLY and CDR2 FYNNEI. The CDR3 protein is CARGQANSGNTIYF. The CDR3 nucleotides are TGTGCCAGGGGACAGGCCAACTCTGGAAACACCATATATTTT.

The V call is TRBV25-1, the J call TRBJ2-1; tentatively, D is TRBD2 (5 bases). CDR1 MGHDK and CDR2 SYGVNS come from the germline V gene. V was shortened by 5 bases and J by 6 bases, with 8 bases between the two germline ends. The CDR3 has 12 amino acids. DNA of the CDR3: TGTGCCAGCAGTCTAGCCGTCAATGAGCAGTTCTTC. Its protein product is CASSLAVNEQFF.

CDR3 region: CATSRGLGPPYEQYF. The CDR3 region has the DNA TGTGCCACCAGCAGAGGACTAGGACCCCCCTACGAGCAGTACTTC. J is TRBJ2-7 and V is TRBV15; weak D call: TRBD2 (6 bases). This CDR3 region has 15 residues. V lost 1 base to trimming and J lost 2 bases, with 12 bases between them. Germline loops: CDR1 LNHNV, CDR2 YYDKDF (reference sequence).

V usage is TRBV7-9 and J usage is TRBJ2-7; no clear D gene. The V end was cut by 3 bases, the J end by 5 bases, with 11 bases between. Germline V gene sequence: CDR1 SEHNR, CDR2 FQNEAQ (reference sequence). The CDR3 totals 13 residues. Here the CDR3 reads CASSFTQPDEQYF. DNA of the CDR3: TGTGCCAGCAGCTTTACCCAACCTGACGAGCAGTACTTC.

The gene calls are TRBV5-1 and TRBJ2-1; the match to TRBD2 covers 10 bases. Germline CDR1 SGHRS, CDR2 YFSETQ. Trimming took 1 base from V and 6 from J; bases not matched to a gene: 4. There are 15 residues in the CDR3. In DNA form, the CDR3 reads TGCGCCAGCAGCTTGTCGCTAGCGGGGGCCAATGAGCAGTTCTTC. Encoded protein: CASSLSLAGANEQFF.

The CDR3, as DNA: TGCGCCAGCAGCTTTGGGGTAGCGGGGCTGACAGATACGCAGTATTTT. Its protein product is CASSFGVAGLTDTQYF. The chain carries TRBV5-1 and TRBJ2-3; 8 bases line up with TRBD2. The CDR3 loop spans 16 amino acids. The V and J ends lost 2 bases and 3 bases, in that order; junction bases with no gene match: 8. Germline V gives CDR1 SGHRS, CDR2 YFSETQ.

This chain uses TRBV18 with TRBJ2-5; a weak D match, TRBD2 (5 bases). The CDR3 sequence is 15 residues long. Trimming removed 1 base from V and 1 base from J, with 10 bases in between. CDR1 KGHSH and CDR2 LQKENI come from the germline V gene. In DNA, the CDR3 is TGTGCCAGCTCACCACGAGGGTCCATCCAAGAGACCCAGTACTTC. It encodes CASSPRGSIQETQYF.

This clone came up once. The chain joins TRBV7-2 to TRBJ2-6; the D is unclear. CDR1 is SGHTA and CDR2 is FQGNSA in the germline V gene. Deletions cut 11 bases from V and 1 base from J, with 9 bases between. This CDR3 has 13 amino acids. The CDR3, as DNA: TGTGCCGGCGCTGGGTCTGGGGCCAACGTCCTGACTTTC. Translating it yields CAGAGSGANVLTF.

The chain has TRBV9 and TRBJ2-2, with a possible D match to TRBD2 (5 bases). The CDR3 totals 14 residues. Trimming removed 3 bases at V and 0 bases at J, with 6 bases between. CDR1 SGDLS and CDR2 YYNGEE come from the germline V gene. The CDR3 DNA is TGTGCCAGCAGCGCTAGCTCGAACACCGGGGAGCTGTTTTTT. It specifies CASSASSNTGELFF.

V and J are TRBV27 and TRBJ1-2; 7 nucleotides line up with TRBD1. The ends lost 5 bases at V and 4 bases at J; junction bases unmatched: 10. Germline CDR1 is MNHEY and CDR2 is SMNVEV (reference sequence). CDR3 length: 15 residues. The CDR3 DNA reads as TGTGCCAGCAGTGAGTCAGGGGGGCCCTCCTATGGCTACACCTTC. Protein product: CASSESGGPSYGYTF.

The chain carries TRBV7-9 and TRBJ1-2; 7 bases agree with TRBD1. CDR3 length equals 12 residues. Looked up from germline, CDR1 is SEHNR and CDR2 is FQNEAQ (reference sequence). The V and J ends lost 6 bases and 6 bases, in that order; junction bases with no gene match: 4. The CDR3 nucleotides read TGTGCCAGCAGAAGGGGGCAGGATGGCTACACCTTC. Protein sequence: CASRRGQDGYTF.

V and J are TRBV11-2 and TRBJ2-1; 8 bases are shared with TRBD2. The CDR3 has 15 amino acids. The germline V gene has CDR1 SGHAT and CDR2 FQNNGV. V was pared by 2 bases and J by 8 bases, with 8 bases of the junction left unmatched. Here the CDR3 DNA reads TGTGCCAGCAGCTTAACCGGGGGGGCGTTTGATGAGCAGTTCTTC. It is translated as CASSLTGGAFDEQFF.

Here the CDR3 DNA reads TGTGCCAGTGGTGGCTTAGGAAACACCATATATTTT. Residues: CASGGLGNTIYF. This rearrangement joins TRBV19 to TRBJ1-3; D is ambiguous. Trimming took 8 bases from V and 4 from J, leaving 9 bases between them. There are 12 residues in the CDR3. Germline CDR1 LNHDA, CDR2 SQIVND (reference sequence).